The subject of this entry is one TCR beta chain. The data were taken from a study of blood T cell repertoires in COVID-19. Data came from immunoSEQ multiplex PCR; TCRdb stores just in-frame clones and leaves some out. The data show almost 95,000 clones, about 70% seen once. CDR1 and CDR2 (germline): MDHEN, SYDVKM. The CDR3 has 15 amino acids. V lost 8 bases, J lost 4 bases, and 20 bases lay in between. This sequence joins TRBV28 and TRBJ1-2; maybe TRBD1 (6 bases). Sequencing was carried out using peripheral blood. The TCR originated in a woman aged 60-70 years in a cohort sampled during active or convalescent COVID-19. This CDR3 reads CASGPAGTSGYGYTF. The CDR3 nucleotides are TGTGCCAGCGGGCCAGCCGGGACATCTGGCTATGGCTACACCTTC.